This record covers a single T cell receptor beta chain. The antigen is unknown. The sample belongs to a study of cytomegalovirus exposure and HLA in healthy donors. Whole-study findings and limits: Later on, an analysis tied under 20,000 TCR beta sequences to HLA alleles at 0.05 false discovery rate. It was assumed in the presence/absence analyses that sequencing depth was roughly uniform across donors. Several of the most significant clusters appeared linked to common viral pathogens, based on a later analysis.

The PCR was carried out with 60 Vbeta primers and 13 Jbeta primers. The repertoire was sequenced with immunoSEQ multiplex PCR; TCRdb's copy has only in-frame clones and lacks some. The repertoire holds 150,000 to 200,000 clones, with approximately 80% as singletons. The V gene lost 3 bases and the J gene lost 2 bases, with 12 bases spanning the gap. Germline CDR1 reads KGHSH; CDR2 reads LQKENI. CDR3 size: 15 residues. V gene TRBV18 combines with J gene TRBJ2-3; D might be TRBD2 (5 bases). The sequenced sample was PBMCs. The source of this sequence is a man aged 30 to 45 in good health and CMV-seronegative. CDR3 in amino acids: CASSPQADTTDTQYF. The CDR3 DNA sequence: TGTGCCAGCTCACCTCAAGCGGATACCACAGATACGCAGTATTTT.